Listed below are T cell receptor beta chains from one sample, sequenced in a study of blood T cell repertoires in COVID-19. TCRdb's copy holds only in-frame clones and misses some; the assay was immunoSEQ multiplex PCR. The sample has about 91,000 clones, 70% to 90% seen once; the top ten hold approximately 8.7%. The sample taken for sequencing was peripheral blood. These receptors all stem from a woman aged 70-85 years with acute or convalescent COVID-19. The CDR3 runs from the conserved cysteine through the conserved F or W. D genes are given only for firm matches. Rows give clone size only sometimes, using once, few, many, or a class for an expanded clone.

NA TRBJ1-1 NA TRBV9 CASSAQTGSAEAFF TGTGCCAGCAGCGCCCAGACAGGCTCCGCTGAAGCTTTCTTT
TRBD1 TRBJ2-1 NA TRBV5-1 CASSLGQGASNEQFF TGCGCCAGCAGCTTGGGGCAGGGGGCTAGCAATGAGCAGTTCTTC
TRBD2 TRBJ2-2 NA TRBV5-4 CASSPGTSGRAITGELFF TGTGCCAGCAGCCCGGGGACTAGCGGGAGGGCCATAACCGGGGAGCTGTTTTTT
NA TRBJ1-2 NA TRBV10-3 CAISESPGSHRDYGYTF TGTGCCATCAGTGAGTCTCCAGGGTCTCATAGAGACTATGGCTACACCTTC
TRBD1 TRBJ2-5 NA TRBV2 CASSRDSEETQYF TGTGCCAGCAGTCGGGACAGCGAAGAGACCCAGTACTTC
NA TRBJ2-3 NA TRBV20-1 CSASRLDFPDTQYF TGCAGTGCTAGTCGCCTAGACTTCCCAGATACGCAGTATTTT
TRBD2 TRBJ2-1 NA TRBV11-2 CASSFSGRSYNEQFF TGTGCCAGCAGTTTTAGCGGGAGATCCTACAATGAGCAGTTCTTC
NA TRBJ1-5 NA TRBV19 CASTPSDTNQPQHF TGTGCCAGTACCCCCTCGGACACAAATCAGCCCCAGCATTTT
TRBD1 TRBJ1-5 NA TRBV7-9 CASSSGTGAQPQHF TGTGCCAGCAGCTCAGGGACAGGGGCTCAGCCCCAGCATTTT
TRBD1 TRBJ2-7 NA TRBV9 CASSVATGGPYEQYF TGTGCCAGCAGCGTAGCGACAGGGGGACCCTACGAGCAGTACTTC
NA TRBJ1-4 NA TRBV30 CAWSQRGGGANEKLFF TGTGCCTGGTCCCAGCGGGGCGGCGGAGCTAATGAAAAACTGTTTTTT
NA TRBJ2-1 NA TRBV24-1 CATSDSKPAEQFF TGTGCCACCAGTGATTCCAAGCCCGCCGAGCAGTTCTTC
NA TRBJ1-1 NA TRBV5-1 CASSLTTNTEAFF TGCGCCAGCAGCTTAACAACGAACACTGAAGCTTTCTTT
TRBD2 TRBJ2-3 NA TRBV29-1 CSGASGRYGTQYF TGCAGCGGCGCTAGCGGGAGGTACGGGACGCAGTATTTT
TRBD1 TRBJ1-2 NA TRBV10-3 CAISESRDRGNYGYTF TGTGCCATCAGTGAGTCACGGGACAGGGGAAACTATGGCTACACCTTC
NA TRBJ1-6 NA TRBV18 CASSPLTNRDTMTPLKYNSPLHF TGTGCCAGCTCACCACTCACGAACCGGGACACCATGACCCCCTTAAAATATAATTCACCCCTCCACTTT
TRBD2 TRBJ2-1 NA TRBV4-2 CASSQDVTSGFGNEQFF TGTGCCAGCAGCCAAGACGTGACTAGCGGGTTCGGGAATGAGCAGTTCTTC
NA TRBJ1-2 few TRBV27 CASSLSTFLPGAGYTF TGTGCCAGCAGTTTATCGACTTTTCTGCCAGGGGCTGGCTACACCTTC
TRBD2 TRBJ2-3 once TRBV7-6 CASSLGTGGARTDTQYF TGTGCCAGCAGCTTAGGGACGGGGGGGGCAAGGACAGATACGCAGTATTTT
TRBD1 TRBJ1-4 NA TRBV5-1 CASSYGTESRKLFF TGCGCCAGCAGCTACGGGACAGAGTCAAGGAAACTGTTTTTT
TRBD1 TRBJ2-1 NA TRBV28 CASSNRGEQFF TGTGCCAGCAGTAACAGGGGCGAGCAGTTCTTC
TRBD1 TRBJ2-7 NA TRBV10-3 CAISEPGQGSSYEQYF TGTGCCATCAGTGAGCCAGGACAGGGGAGCTCCTACGAGCAGTACTTC
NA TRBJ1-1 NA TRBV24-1 CATRPQEGNTEAFF TGTGCCACCAGGCCACAGGAGGGGAACACTGAAGCTTTCTTT
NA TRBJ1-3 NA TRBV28 CASVGGNGNTIYF TGTGCCAGCGTTGGGGGCAACGGAAACACCATATATTTT
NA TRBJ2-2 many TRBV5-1 CATQRGIMTLSNTGELFF TGCGCCACCCAAAGGGGAATAATGACCCTCTCGAACACCGGGGAGCTGTTTTTT
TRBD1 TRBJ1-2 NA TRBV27 CASSPWTGANYGYTF TGTGCCAGCAGTCCATGGACAGGGGCAAACTATGGCTACACCTTC
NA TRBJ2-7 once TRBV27 CASSLTSHPTYEQYF TGTGCCAGCAGTTTAACCTCGCATCCTACCTACGAGCAGTACTTC
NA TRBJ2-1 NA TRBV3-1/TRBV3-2 CASSQDLGGSYNEQFF TGTGCCAGCAGCCAAGATTTAGGGGGCTCCTACAATGAGCAGTTCTTC
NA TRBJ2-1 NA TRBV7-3 CASSLWRSSYNEQFF TGTGCCAGCAGCTTATGGCGGAGCTCCTACAATGAGCAGTTCTTC
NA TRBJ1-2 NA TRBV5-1 CASSDRSGYGYTF TGCGCCAGCAGCGACCGCTCAGGCTATGGCTACACCTTC
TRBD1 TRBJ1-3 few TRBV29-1 CSVGYGTDLNTIYF TGCAGCGTTGGCTACGGGACAGATCTAAACACCATATATTTT
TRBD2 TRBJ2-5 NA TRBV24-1 CATSDYAGTSAQETQYF TGTGCCACCAGTGATTACGCCGGGACTAGCGCACAAGAGACCCAGTACTTC
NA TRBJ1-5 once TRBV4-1 CASSQDTYQPQHF TGCGCCAGCAGCCAAGATACATATCAGCCCCAGCATTTT
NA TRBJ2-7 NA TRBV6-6 CASSFRNEQYF TGTGCCAGCAGTTTCAGGAACGAGCAGTACTTC
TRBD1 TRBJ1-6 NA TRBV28 CASSLPDRANNSPLHF TGTGCCAGCAGTTTACCCGACAGGGCAAATAATTCACCCCTCCACTTT
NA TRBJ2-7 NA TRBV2 CASSEQGKGYEQYF TGTGCCAGCAGTGAACAGGGTAAAGGCTACGAGCAGTACTTC
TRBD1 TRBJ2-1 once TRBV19 CASRGTGSYNEQFF TGTGCCAGCCGAGGGACAGGTTCCTACAATGAGCAGTTCTTC
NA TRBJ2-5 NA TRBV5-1 CASSLSPGGIGETQYF TGCGCCAGCAGCTTGTCTCCTGGGGGCATCGGGGAGACCCAGTACTTC
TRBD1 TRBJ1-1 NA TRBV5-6 CASSLAGQVKSDTEAFF TGTGCCAGCAGCTTGGCGGGACAGGTAAAGTCGGACACTGAAGCTTTCTTT
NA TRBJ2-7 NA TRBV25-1 CASSSPAYEQYF TGTGCCAGCAGCTCCCCAGCCTACGAGCAGTACTTC
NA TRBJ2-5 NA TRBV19 CASSIERGETQYF TGTGCCAGTAGTATTGAGAGGGGGGAGACCCAGTACTTC
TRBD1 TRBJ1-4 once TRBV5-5 CASSFRQGGGNEKLFF TGTGCCAGCAGCTTTCGACAGGGGGGAGGTAATGAAAAACTGTTTTTT
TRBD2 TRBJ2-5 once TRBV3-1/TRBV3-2 CASSLGTSGRAETQYF TGTGCCAGCAGCCTAGGGACTAGCGGGAGGGCAGAGACCCAGTACTTC
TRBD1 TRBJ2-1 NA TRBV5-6 CASSLLGQGRLEQFF TGTGCCAGCAGCTTATTAGGACAGGGGAGGCTTGAGCAGTTCTTC
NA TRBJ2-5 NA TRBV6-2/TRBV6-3 CASSQFLRGGETQYF TGTGCCAGCAGTCAGTTTCTGCGGGGCGGAGAGACCCAGTACTTC
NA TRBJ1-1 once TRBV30 CAWSVKVLARITEAFF TGTGCCTGGAGTGTAAAAGTTTTGGCAAGAATCACTGAAGCTTTCTTT
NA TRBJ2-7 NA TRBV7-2 CASSTYRYYEQYF TGTGCCAGCAGCACTTACAGATACTACGAGCAGTACTTC
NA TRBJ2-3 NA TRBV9 CASSVGGGGVTDTQYF TGTGCCAGCAGCGTAGGAGGAGGGGGCGTAACAGATACGCAGTATTTT
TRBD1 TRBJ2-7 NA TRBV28 CASSLTGGISYEQYF TGTGCCAGCAGTTTAACAGGGGGCATCTCCTACGAGCAGTACTTC
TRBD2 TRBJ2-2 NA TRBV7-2 CASSLEGGEAGELFF TGTGCCAGCAGCTTAGAGGGAGGGGAGGCCGGGGAGCTGTTTTTT
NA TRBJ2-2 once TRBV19 CASGGRGDSGELFF TGTGCCAGTGGAGGGCGGGGGGACAGCGGGGAGCTGTTTTTT
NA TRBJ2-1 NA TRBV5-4 CASSTPSSYNEQFF TGTGCCAGCAGTACCCCCAGCTCCTACAATGAGCAGTTCTTC
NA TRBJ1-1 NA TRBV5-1 CASSPRVESTEAFF TGCGCCAGCAGCCCCAGGGTGGAGAGCACTGAAGCTTTCTTT
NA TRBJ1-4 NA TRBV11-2 CASSLEGREGEKLFF TGTGCCAGCAGCTTAGAAGGCAGGGAAGGTGAAAAACTGTTTTTT
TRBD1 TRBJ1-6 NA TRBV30 CAWSRAGWTGGINSPLHF TGTGCCTGGAGTAGAGCCGGCTGGACAGGGGGCATCAATTCACCCCTCCACTTT
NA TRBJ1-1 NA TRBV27 CASSPDTAGRTSEAFF TGTGCCAGCAGTCCAGATACGGCCGGGCGGACTTCTGAAGCTTTCTTT
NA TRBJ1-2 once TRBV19 CASSITGTPSNYGYTF TGTGCCAGTAGTATAACCGGGACACCCTCTAACTATGGCTACACCTTC
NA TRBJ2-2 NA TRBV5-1 CASSFDDRDKDTGELFF TGCGCCAGCAGCTTTGATGACCGGGACAAGGACACCGGGGAGCTGTTTTTT
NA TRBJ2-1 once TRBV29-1 CSVEGMARRLTNNEQFF TGCAGCGTTGAAGGAATGGCACGAAGACTAACAAACAATGAGCAGTTCTTC